This TCR beta chain is drawn from a study of blood T cells in healthy people across ages. Study results and limitations: Among long-lived donors, naive CD4+ cells were more numerous and diversity higher than in aged donors.

The use of a sample-barcoded 5' primer and a J-beta primer mix characterized a second PCR of roughly 6 to 11 cycles. TCRdb redid the calling of the 5' RACE reads with MiXCR, one entry per CDR3 protein. The repertoire includes around 850,000 distinct CDR3 sequences, 36% of them detected once, and approximately 13% sits in the top ten. This clonotype has at least ten counts. The antigen remains undetermined. The CDR3 is 17 amino acids. CDR1 is LGHNA, CDR2 YNFKEQ, per germline. V lost 4 bases to trimming and J lost 5 bases; unmatched junction nucleotides: 11. Sample: blood. This TCR derives from a man aged 18 to 29 in good health. The chain uses TRBV4-2 and TRBJ2-3; 11 bases are a match to TRBD2. This chain's CDR3 is CASSPHLAGGPQDTQYF. CDR3 sequence (DNA): TGTGCCAGCAGCCCCCACCTAGCGGGGGGACCTCAAGATACGCAGTATTTT.